The TCR beta chain described here comes from a study of blood T cell repertoires in COVID-19. Authors' analysis steps: Counts of nucleated cells, estimated from reference gene primer amplification, were obtained. This table comes from immunoSEQ multiplex PCR, and its TCRdb copy is limited to in-frame clones, with some not included. From that table come the V and J calls and clone size; the DNA was used to work out D and trimming. The sample lists 200,000 or so clones, under 90% occurring once. This CDR3 contains 16 residues. CDR1 LGHNA and CDR2 YSLEER come from the germline V gene. Germline trimming cut 5 bases from V and 6 bases from J; bases unmatched to any gene: 11.

The V and J genes are TRBV4-3 and TRBJ2-2; 8 positions match TRBD2. This TCR was sampled from a man aged 55 to 70 who had recovered from COVID-19. The sequencing sample was made of peripheral blood. CDR3 residues: CASSSSSGSWPGELFF. The CDR3 region has the DNA TGCGCCAGCAGCTCCTCGAGCGGGAGTTGGCCCGGGGAGCTGTTTTTT.